What follows are 15 T cell receptor beta chains derived from one specimen sequenced in a study of blood T cell repertoires in COVID-19. The table came from immunoSEQ multiplex PCR; TCRdb's copy has only in-frame clones and leaves some out. This sample yields 150,000 to 200,000 clones, of which over 75% are seen a single time; more than 9.5% belongs to the top ten. Material for sequencing was peripheral blood. These TCRs come from a man between 60 and 75 years old with active or convalescent COVID-19.

This clone has more than one count but fewer than ten. The chain couples TRBV20-1 to TRBJ2-7; 7 nucleotides agree with TRBD1. V lost 3 bases, J lost 2 bases, and 7 bases stayed unmatched. The CDR3 extends over 14 amino acids. The V gene's germline CDR1 is DFQATT and CDR2 SNEGSKA (reference sequence). This CDR3 reads CSASLTGVPYEQYF. Written as DNA, the CDR3 is TGCAGTGCTAGTTTAACAGGGGTACCCTACGAGCAGTACTTC.

DNA for the CDR3: TGCGCCAGCAGCTTGCAACCCGGGACTAGCGGCTACGAGCAGTACTTC. As protein: CASSLQPGTSGYEQYF. The gene calls are TRBV5-1 and TRBJ2-7; 11 nucleotides match TRBD2. The CDR3 spans 16 residues. V lost 1 base, J lost 3 bases, and 6 bases stayed unmatched. CDR1 and CDR2 (germline): SGHRS, YFSETQ.

Points on this clone: This CDR3 is also generated by other DNA sequences in the sample. This rearrangement joins TRBV5-1 to TRBJ2-7, with TRBD1 matching over 11 bases. Unmatched junction bases numbered 3, after V lost 2 bases and J lost 5 bases. The CDR3 has 14 residues. CDR1 and CDR2 from the germline V gene are SGHRS and YFSETQ. The CDR3 nucleotides are TGCGCCAGCAGCTTCGGACAGGGGGCTAACGAGCAGTACTTC. It encodes CASSFGQGANEQYF.

CDR3 amino acids: CATKRRDRDREQYF. The CDR3 DNA is TGTGCCACCAAACGCCGGGACAGGGATCGCGAGCAGTACTTC. The chain carries TRBV24-1 and TRBJ2-7; 9 bases line up with TRBD1. The ends lost 8 bases at V and 6 bases at J; junction bases unmatched: 10. The CDR3 extends over 14 amino acids. CDR1 and CDR2 from the germline V gene are KGHDR and SFDVKD.

The chain links TRBV9 to TRBJ2-1; D possibly corresponds to TRBD2 (5 bases). The V end lost 0 bases, the J end lost 5 bases, and 9 bases lay between the germline ends. The CDR3 totals 14 residues. Germline values: CDR1 SGDLS, CDR2 YYNGEE. Written as DNA, the CDR3 is TGTGCCAGCAGCGTAGGATCGGGAAACAATGAGCAGTTCTTC. Its protein product is CASSVGSGNNEQFF.

This sequence joins TRBV27 and TRBJ2-7, with a possible D match to TRBD2 (5 bases). The ends were cut back, 5 bases at V and 5 bases at J, with 10 bases in the middle. CDR1 and CDR2 (germline): MNHEY, SMNVEV (reference sequence). This CDR3 is 12 amino acids long. CDR3 sequence (DNA): TGTGCCAGCAGTCCGGGGTGGGACGAGCAGTACTTC. Protein: CASSPGWDEQYF.

This clone came up once. The chain joins TRBV6-6 to TRBJ1-3, with TRBD1 matching over 7 bases. The CDR3 sequence is 16 residues long. Losses at the gene ends were 6 bases for V and 1 base for J; bases not matched to a gene: 9. CDR1 and CDR2 (germline): MNHNY, SVGAGI (reference sequence). The CDR3 DNA reads as TGTGCCAGCAGCTCGGGACAGACGTTATCTGGAAACACCATATATTTT. Its translation: CASSSGQTLSGNTIYF.

The chain employs TRBV10-3 and TRBJ1-1; D gene unclear. The V gene's germline CDR1 is ENHRY and CDR2 SYGVKD. Trimming removed 7 bases from V and 1 base from J, with 10 bases in between. This CDR3 is built from 13 residues. The CDR3 region has the DNA TGTGCCATCACTCCCTCAGAGAACACTGAAGCTTTCTTT. Its translation: CAITPSENTEAFF.

V usage is TRBV7-9 and J usage is TRBJ1-6, with TRBD1 identical over 10 bases. With V trimmed by 5 bases and J by 10 bases, 5 bases remained unmatched. The germline gives CDR1 SEHNR, CDR2 FQNEAQ (reference sequence). The CDR3 is 14 residues long. CDR3 in DNA: TGTGCCAGCAGCGGGGGACAGGGGAGCTCACCCCTCCACTTT. It specifies CASSGGQGSSPLHF. The full variable domain, completed using reference TRBV7-9 and TRBJ1-6, is DTGVSQNPRHKITKRGQNVTFRCDPISEHNRLYWYRQTLGQGPEFLTYFQNEAQLEKSRLLSDRFSAERPKGSFSTLEIQRTEQGDSAMYLCASSGGQGSSPLHFGNGTRLTVT.

This sequence joins TRBV11-2 and TRBJ2-7; the match to TRBD1 covers 10 bases. This CDR3 is built from 13 residues. Per germline, CDR1 SGHAT and CDR2 FQNNGV. The trim removed 5 bases at V and 3 bases at J, leaving 1 base unmatched. Here the CDR3 DNA reads TGTGCCAGCAGCGGGGACAGGGGCTACGAGCAGTACTTC. This gives the protein CASSGDRGYEQYF.

The rearrangement links TRBV7-9 to TRBJ2-4, with 9 bases that match TRBD2. Trimming cost V 3 bases and J 6 bases; bases outside gene matches: 0. The CDR3 loop spans 13 amino acids. Germline CDR1 and CDR2: SEHNR and FQNEAQ (reference sequence). The CDR3 loop reads CASSFSGRNIQYF. DNA of the CDR3: TGTGCCAGCAGCTTTAGCGGGAGAAACATTCAGTACTTC. The entire variable domain, with the rest obtained from reference TRBV7-9 and TRBJ2-4, is as follows: DTGVSQNPRHKITKRGQNVTFRCDPISEHNRLYWYRQTLGQGPEFLTYFQNEAQLEKSRLLSDRFSAERPKGSFSTLEIQRTEQGDSAMYLCASSFSGRNIQYFGAGTRLSVL.

V usage is TRBV27 and J usage is TRBJ2-2, with D tentatively TRBD2 (5 bases). Germline-derived CDR1 and CDR2 are MNHEY and SMNVEV (reference sequence). Trimming shortened V by 5 bases and J by 0 bases, and 13 bases separated the two germline ends. The CDR3 has 16 amino acids. CDR3 in DNA: TGTGCCAGCAGTAAAGCTAGGACTCCGAACACCGGGGAGCTGTTTTTT. It encodes CASSKARTPNTGELFF.

This rearrangement joins TRBV28 to TRBJ2-7; 11 nucleotides match TRBD2. Trimming took 2 bases from V and 4 from J; bases not matched to a gene: 4. The CDR3 is made up of 15 amino acids. Germline CDR1 and CDR2: MDHEN and SYDVKM. CDR3 nucleotides: TGTGCCAGCAGTTTACGACTAGCGGGGTTATACGAGCAGTACTTC. This encodes CASSLRLAGLYEQYF. Full variable domain (rest looked up from reference TRBV28 and TRBJ2-7): DVKVTQSSRYLVKRTGEKVFLECVQDMDHENMFWYRQDPGLGLRLIYFSYDVKMKEKGDIPEGYSVSREKKERFSLILESASTNQTSMYLCASSLRLAGLYEQYFGPGTRLTVT.

The V gene is TRBV6-4, the J gene TRBJ2-1, with 10 nucleotides matching TRBD2. V gave up 3 bases and J gave up 6 bases; unmatched junction bases: 2. CDR1 and CDR2 (germline): MRHNA, SNTAGT. The CDR3 is made up of 14 amino acids. The DNA of the CDR3 is TGTGCCAGCAGTGAAAGCGGGGGGGCCAATGAGCAGTTCTTC. This sequence encodes CASSESGGANEQFF.

The V gene is TRBV28, the J gene TRBJ1-2; D not certain. This CDR3 region has 15 residues. Germline V gene sequence: CDR1 MDHEN, CDR2 SYDVKM. The germline V and J ends were trimmed by 4 bases and 0 bases, with 12 bases remaining between them. The CDR3 DNA sequence: TGTGCCAGCAGTTCGGCTGGCAGGACTAACTATGGCTACACCTTC. It is translated as CASSSAGRTNYGYTF.